The entry below describes one T cell receptor beta chain. Its antigen is not known. These data originate in a study of cytomegalovirus exposure and HLA in healthy donors. Notes on the study in general: Across HLA loci, a later analysis found differing TCR association rates, with DRB1 most and HLA-C fewest. Across donors, sequencing depth was assumed by presence/absence analyses to be roughly uniform. Overall, approximately 150 TCR beta chains were annotated as cytomegalovirus-associated.

This PCR relied on a set of 60 Vbeta primers and 13 Jbeta primers. In the authors' workflow: Unique TCR beta chains numbered around 75 million in a later analysis, with approximately 10 million shared. Here immunoSEQ multiplex PCR was the method, and the copy in TCRdb shows in-frame clones only, minus some. That table is the source of V, J and clone size, and D and trimming were worked out from the DNA. The sample holds about 130,000 clones, more than 70% seen once. Germline trimming cut 6 bases from V and 4 bases from J; bases unmatched to any gene: 9. The CDR3 extends over 15 amino acids. CDR1 and CDR2 from the germline V gene are SNHLY and FYNNEI.

J is TRBJ1-2 and V is TRBV2; 9 nucleotides match TRBD1. This receptor was obtained from a young man in good health and CMV-seronegative. Sequencing was done on a sample of PBMCs. CDR3 in amino acids: CASSPEQGAAYGYTF. CDR3 sequence (DNA): TGTGCCAGCAGCCCGGAACAGGGGGCGGCCTATGGCTACACCTTC.